This T cell receptor beta chain was observed in a study of blood T cell repertoires in COVID-19. At the level of the study: Sample material is recorded as cDNA or gDNA derived from T cells, B-cell-depleted T cells, or PBMCs.

Participant-reported clinical history was the basis for cohort assignment. The authors' processing: Quantification of nucleated cells was approximated via reference gene primer amplification. The table came from immunoSEQ multiplex PCR; TCRdb's copy has only in-frame clones and leaves some out. Clone size and the V and J calls come from that table; the DNA yielded D and trimming. The sample yields hundreds of thousands of clones, approximately 90% seen once. This clonotype originated in a woman aged 30 to 39 with acute COVID-19. The sequenced material came from PBMCs or T cells enriched from blood (not recorded which).

The CDR3 region is CASSLKQGLGGNTIYF. The CDR3 nucleotides read TGTGCCAGCAGTTTAAAGCAGGGGCTAGGGGGAAACACCATATATTTT. The chain is built from TRBV28 and TRBJ1-3; D might be TRBD1 (6 bases). This CDR3 spans 16 amino acids. Trimming shortened V by 2 bases and J by 4 bases, and 15 bases separated the two germline ends. Germline assignment: CDR1 MDHEN and CDR2 SYDVKM.